This TCR beta chain stems from a study of blood T cell repertoires in COVID-19. V lost 2 bases and J lost 0; bases outside the gene matches: 9. Per germline, CDR1 SGHTA and CDR2 FQGNSA. The length of the CDR3 is 19 residues. Produced via immunoSEQ multiplex PCR; TCRdb's table is partial and in-frame only. The table has 100,000 or so clones, around nine tenths seen once. V usage is TRBV7-2 and J usage is TRBJ2-3; 12 bases align to TRBD2. What was sequenced was peripheral blood. The receptor was derived from a man in his fifties or sixties with active COVID-19. The CDR3 spells CASSLMLAGGRLSTDTQYF. CDR3 bases: TGTGCCAGCAGCTTAATGCTAGCGGGGGGGCGCTTGAGCACAGATACGCAGTATTTT.